Shown below are 14 T cell receptor beta chains from a single sample sequenced in a study of shared clonotypes between healthy human individuals. Measured with immunoSEQ multiplex PCR; TCRdb has only the in-frame clones, and not every one. The repertoire holds roughly 300,000 clones, around 86% seen once, with 15% to 20% in the top ten. What was sequenced was memory CD8+ T cells sorted from blood. Subset: CD45RO+ cells pooled with CCR7-negative TemRA cells. The receptors were gathered from a man aged 18 to 35 in good health.

V and J are TRBV5-1 and TRBJ1-6; D unresolved. From germline, CDR1 is SGHRS and CDR2 YFSETQ. The germline V and J ends were trimmed by 2 bases and 9 bases, with 12 bases remaining between them. The CDR3 sequence is 14 residues long. The CDR3 sequence: CASSFRFRSSPLHF. The CDR3 DNA reads as TGCGCCAGCAGCTTTCGGTTTCGGAGTTCACCCCTCCACTTT.

The chain couples TRBV4-3 to TRBJ2-7; 7 nucleotides align to TRBD2. Germline-derived CDR1 and CDR2 are LGHNA and YSLEER. The CDR3 is 15 residues long. With V trimmed by 3 bases and J by 0 bases, 5 bases remained unmatched. As DNA, the CDR3 is TGCGCCAGCAGCCAGGGACTAACCTACTCCTACGAGCAGTACTTC. Protein product: CASSQGLTYSYEQYF.

A note on this clone: At one boundary the junction diverges from the germline segment, which might be a read error. J is TRBJ1-5 and V is TRBV2; D not certain. CDR3 length: 14 amino acids. The germline CDR1 and CDR2 sequences are SNHLY and FYNNEI. CDR3 amino acids: CASSEALLGENTSF. In nucleotides, the CDR3 is TGTGCCAGCAGTGAAGCGCTTCTGGGAGAAAACACCAGTTTT.

The chain has TRBV7-9 and TRBJ2-3; D not certain. Trimming took 2 bases from V and 1 from J, leaving 7 bases between them. The CDR3 is 14 amino acids. Germline V lookup: CDR1 SEHNR, CDR2 FQNEAQ (reference sequence). The chain's CDR3 is CASSLSERTDTQYF. Here the CDR3 DNA reads TGTGCCAGCAGCTTATCGGAGCGCACAGATACGCAGTATTTT.

V gene TRBV29-1 combines with J gene TRBJ2-3, with TRBD1 matching over 10 bases. This CDR3 comprises 15 residues. The germline V gene has CDR1 SQVTM and CDR2 ANQGSEA. Germline trimming cut 4 bases from V and 4 bases from J; bases unmatched to any gene: 8. The CDR3 spells CSVVPRDRGPDTQYF. The DNA for the CDR3 is TGCAGCGTTGTTCCCCGGGACAGGGGTCCAGATACGCAGTATTTT.

The sample holds a few counts of this clone. The rearrangement uses TRBV5-1 and TRBJ1-1; D perhaps matches TRBD1 (6 bases). CDR3 size: 16 residues. V was clipped by 4 bases and J by 0 bases, with 16 bases between them. Germline values: CDR1 SGHRS, CDR2 YFSETQ. The CDR3: CASSLSSTGMNTEAFF. CDR3 nucleotides: TGCGCCAGCAGCCTCTCATCCACAGGGATGAACACTGAAGCTTTCTTT.

J is TRBJ2-7 and V is TRBV7-9, with 8 nucleotides matching TRBD1. Germline assignment: CDR1 SEHNR and CDR2 FQNEAQ (reference sequence). V gave up 5 bases and J gave up 2 bases; unmatched junction bases: 17. This CDR3 is 18 amino acids long. The CDR3 DNA follows: TGTGCCAGCAGCCCCCGGATGACAGGGGTCAGGGCCCCCTACGAGCAGTACTTC. Residues: CASSPRMTGVRAPYEQYF.

The rearrangement uses TRBV5-4 and TRBJ2-5; D not resolved. Germline values: CDR1 SGHNT, CDR2 YYREEE (reference sequence). This CDR3 is built from 15 residues. V lost 4 bases, J lost 7 bases, and 20 bases lay in between. CDR3 in amino acids: CASSSPGTADPTQYF. Written as DNA, the CDR3 is TGTGCCAGCAGCAGTCCGGGTACTGCCGACCCGACCCAGTACTTC.

The CDR3 DNA follows: TGTGCCAGCAGCTTACTCGCGGCAGCTAATAGCAATCAGCCCCAGCATTTT. Translation: CASSLLAAANSNQPQHF. The chain couples TRBV7-8 to TRBJ1-5; D not resolved. The V end was cut by 2 bases, the J end by 0 bases, with 14 bases between. The CDR3 is 17 residues long. Germline V gene lookup returns CDR1 SGHVS and CDR2 FQNEAQ.

V and J are TRBV2 and TRBJ2-7; 11 positions match TRBD1. V dropped 5 bases and J dropped 3; count of bases not matched to a gene: 9. Germline V CDR1 and CDR2: SNHLY, FYNNEI. The CDR3 totals 16 residues. CDR3 in amino acids: CASSPSGGTGGYEQYF. CDR3 DNA sequence: TGTGCCAGCAGTCCCAGTGGCGGGACAGGGGGCTACGAGCAGTACTTC.

V is TRBV6-6 and J is TRBJ2-3; 9 bases map to TRBD1. Germline-derived CDR1 and CDR2 are MNHNY and SVGAGI (reference sequence). The J segment lost 5 bases and the V segment lost 6 bases, leaving 9 bases of the junction unmatched. This CDR3 is built from 15 residues. The CDR3 coding sequence is TGTGCCAGCAGGCGACGGACAGGGGAACTAGATACGCAGTATTTT. Its translation: CASRRRTGELDTQYF.

This chain connects TRBV27 to TRBJ2-1; D is perhaps TRBD1 (6 bases). The CDR3 totals 15 residues. Deletions cut 4 bases from V and 4 bases from J, with 14 bases between. The V gene's germline CDR1 is MNHEY and CDR2 SMNVEV (reference sequence). DNA for the CDR3: TGTGCCAGCAGTTCCCCCCAACAGGGATACAATGAGCAGTTCTTC. It specifies CASSSPQQGYNEQFF.

The genes are TRBV7-8 and TRBJ2-7; D is unresolved. The V end lost 4 bases, the J end lost 0 bases, and 16 bases lay between the germline ends. The germline gives CDR1 SGHVS, CDR2 FQNEAQ. The CDR3 runs to 16 residues. The CDR3 DNA follows: TGTGCCAGCAGCTCCTCCACCTTGCTCAGCTCCTACGAGCAGTACTTC. Protein product: CASSSSTLLSSYEQYF.

V is TRBV29-1 and J is TRBJ1-2; D uncertain. Germline-derived CDR1 and CDR2 are SQVTM and ANQGSEA. The CDR3 length is 11 residues. Deletions cut 4 bases from V and 4 bases from J, with 7 bases between. The CDR3 bases are TGCAGCGTTGCACGAGGCTATGGCTACACCTTC. This translates into CSVARGYGYTF.